A single sample gave rise to the 2 T cell receptor beta chains below, sequenced in a study of blood T cell repertoires in COVID-19. Here immunoSEQ multiplex PCR was the method, and the copy in TCRdb shows in-frame clones only, minus some. The repertoire holds about 440,000 clones, with approximately 88% as singletons. The sequenced sample consisted of peripheral blood. The receptors derive from a woman aged 45-65 years with COVID-19, enrolled during active disease.

The chain is built from TRBV5-6 and TRBJ2-1; tentatively, D is TRBD1 (6 bases). Germline CDR1 is SGHDT and CDR2 is YYEEEE. V lost 4 bases, J lost 3 bases, and 11 bases lay in between. The CDR3 sequence is 14 residues long. DNA of the CDR3: TGTGCCAGCAGCCCCGGGACATACTACAATGAGCAGTTCTTC. Translation: CASSPGTYYNEQFF.

CDR3 amino acids: CASSPRQGANTEAFF. CDR3 coding DNA: TGTGCCAGCTCACCAAGACAGGGGGCAAACACTGAAGCTTTCTTT. The chain recombines TRBV18 with TRBJ1-1; 10 nucleotides agree with TRBD1. CDR3 length: 15 amino acids. Germline lookup yields CDR1 KGHSH and CDR2 LQKENI. The trim removed 2 bases at V and 2 bases at J, leaving 2 bases unmatched.